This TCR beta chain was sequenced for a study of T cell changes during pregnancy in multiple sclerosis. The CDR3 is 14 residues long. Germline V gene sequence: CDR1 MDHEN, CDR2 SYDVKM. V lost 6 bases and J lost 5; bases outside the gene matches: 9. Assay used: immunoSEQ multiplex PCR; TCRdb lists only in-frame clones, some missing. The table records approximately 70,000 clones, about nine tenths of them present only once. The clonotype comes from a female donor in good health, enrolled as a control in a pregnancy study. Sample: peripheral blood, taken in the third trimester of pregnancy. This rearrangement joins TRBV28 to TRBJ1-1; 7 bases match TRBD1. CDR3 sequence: CASRNQGVRTEAFF. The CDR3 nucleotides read TGTGCCAGCAGGAATCAGGGGGTTAGAACTGAAGCTTTCTTT.